Below, 11 T cell receptor beta chains from the same sample are listed, as sequenced in a study of T cell responses to AZD1222 COVID-19 vaccine. Data came from immunoSEQ multiplex PCR; TCRdb stores just in-frame clones and leaves some out. The sample yields some 140,000 clones, roughly 90% seen once. Sample: peripheral blood, taken on day 0 of AZD1222 vaccination. These TCRs come from an adult in good health.

The CDR3 loop is CASNSRGSDGELFF. The CDR3, as DNA: TGTGCCAGCAACTCGAGGGGATCTGACGGGGAGCTGTTTTTT. The chain employs TRBV7-9 and TRBJ2-2; D may correspond to TRBD1 or TRBD2 (5 bases each). This CDR3 comprises 14 residues. From germline, CDR1 is SEHNR and CDR2 FQNEAQ (reference sequence). The V and J ends lost 7 bases and 7 bases respectively, with 16 bases between them. The variable domain in full, with the rest retrieved from reference TRBV7-9 and TRBJ2-2, is DTGVSQNPRHKITKRGQNVTFRCDPISEHNRLYWYRQTLGQGPEFLTYFQNEAQLEKSRLLSDRFSAERPKGSFSTLEIQRTEQGDSAMYLCASNSRGSDGELFFGEGSRLTVL.

This chain links TRBV19 with TRBJ1-4; D gene ambiguous. Trimming cost V 3 bases and J 1 base, with 9 bases left between them. The CDR3 totals 15 residues. Germline CDR1 and CDR2: LNHDA and SQIVND (reference sequence). CDR3 in DNA: TGTGCCAGTAGTATGGGAAGGCTAACTAATGAAAAACTGTTTTTT. Amino acids: CASSMGRLTNEKLFF.

The chain uses TRBV27 and TRBJ2-7; D gene ambiguous. Germline V gene sequence: CDR1 MNHEY, CDR2 SMNVEV (reference sequence). V was shortened by 3 bases and J by 2 bases, with 11 bases between the two germline ends. The CDR3 extends over 14 amino acids. The CDR3 protein is CASSFSGHPYEQYF. CDR3 in DNA: TGTGCCAGCAGTTTTTCGGGCCACCCCTACGAGCAGTACTTC.

The V gene is TRBV18, the J gene TRBJ1-1; possibly TRBD1 for D (6 bases). The V gene lost 4 bases and the J gene lost 2 bases, with 14 bases spanning the gap. Germline assignment: CDR1 KGHSH and CDR2 LQKENI. The length of the CDR3 is 15 residues. The CDR3 loop is CASSLDPGHNTEAFF. For the CDR3, the DNA is TGTGCCAGCTCACTCGACCCGGGACACAACACTGAAGCTTTCTTT. Combining the CDR3 with reference TRBV18 and TRBJ1-1 gives the whole variable domain NAGVMQNPRHLVRRRGQEARLRCSPMKGHSHVYWYRQLPEEGLKFMVYLQKENIIDESGMPKERFSAEFPKEGPSILRIQQVVRGDSAAYFCASSLDPGHNTEAFFGQGTRLTVV.

This clone occurred once. The chain combines TRBV18 with TRBJ1-1; a weak D match, TRBD1 (6 bases). Germline loops: CDR1 KGHSH, CDR2 LQKENI. The CDR3 spans 18 residues. Between the trimmed V and J ends, which lost 6 bases and 0 bases, there was a span of 23 bases. CDR3 residues: CASSPVEWTELVNTEAFF. The CDR3 DNA sequence: TGTGCCAGCTCCCCGGTAGAGTGGACAGAATTGGTGAACACTGAAGCTTTCTTT. The whole variable domain, filled in from reference TRBV18 and TRBJ1-1, reads NAGVMQNPRHLVRRRGQEARLRCSPMKGHSHVYWYRQLPEEGLKFMVYLQKENIIDESGMPKERFSAEFPKEGPSILRIQQVVRGDSAAYFCASSPVEWTELVNTEAFFGQGTRLTVV.

The CDR3 DNA is TGTGCCTGGAGGGCCGTGGGGGGAAACACTGAAGCTTTCTTT. Protein: CAWRAVGGNTEAFF. This sequence joins TRBV30 and TRBJ1-1, with D perhaps TRBD1 (5 bases). The CDR3 extends over 14 amino acids. Germline values: CDR1 GTSNPN, CDR2 SVGIG (reference sequence). V lost 3 bases to trimming and J lost 2 bases, with 13 bases between them.

The chain uses TRBV24-1 and TRBJ2-7; D possibly corresponds to TRBD1 (6 bases). The CDR3 loop spans 14 amino acids. Looked up from germline, CDR1 is KGHDR and CDR2 is SFDVKD. V lost 6 bases, J lost 2 bases, and 13 bases lay in between. The CDR3 sequence: CATSKRTEPYEQYF. CDR3 nucleotide sequence: TGTGCCACCAGTAAAAGGACAGAGCCCTACGAGCAGTACTTC.

The rearrangement uses TRBV30 and TRBJ1-4; D is undetermined. The CDR3 is made up of 15 amino acids. Deletions cut 2 bases from V and 0 bases from J, with 10 bases between. Germline-derived CDR1 and CDR2 are GTSNPN and SVGIG (reference sequence). Here the CDR3 reads CAWSPNAPTNEKLFF. CDR3 nucleotides: TGTGCCTGGAGTCCCAATGCACCAACTAATGAAAAACTGTTTTTT.

This chain uses TRBV5-1 with TRBJ1-1; no clear D gene. CDR1 is SGHRS and CDR2 is YFSETQ in the germline V gene. CDR3 length: 14 residues. V lost 6 bases, J lost 2 bases, and 14 bases lay in between. The CDR3 loop is CASKPRTTNTEAFF. The CDR3 bases are TGCGCCAGCAAACCTAGGACTACTAACACTGAAGCTTTCTTT.

The table lists this clone with a count of one. The chain employs TRBV5-1 and TRBJ1-1; D is ambiguous. Germline CDR1 is SGHRS and CDR2 is YFSETQ. Trimming took 2 bases from V and 0 from J, leaving 11 bases between them. The CDR3 is 15 amino acids. Here the CDR3 reads CASSLGIGMNTEAFF. In DNA, the CDR3 is TGCGCCAGCAGCTTAGGCATCGGCATGAACACTGAAGCTTTCTTT.

This chain joins TRBV15 and TRBJ1-2; D perhaps matches TRBD1 (6 bases). Germline V gives CDR1 LNHNV, CDR2 YYDKDF (reference sequence). This CDR3 spans 15 amino acids. The ends were cut back, 2 bases at V and 0 bases at J, with 10 bases in the middle. Written as DNA, the CDR3 is TGTGCCACCAGCAGACCGCGGACAGCTAACTATGGCTACACCTTC. Its translation is CATSRPRTANYGYTF.